This entry describes one TCR beta chain. Recruitment covered 20 to 25 US areas and drew participants whose ages spanned about 18 to 100 years. Membership in each cohort depended on participant-reported clinical history. Original processing notes: By means of reference gene primer amplification, nucleated cell counts were estimated. Sequencing was performed with immunoSEQ multiplex PCR; in TCRdb, only in-frame clones are kept and a portion is missing. V and J calls and clone size are as listed in that table; D and trimming were resolved from the DNA. Among roughly 450,000 clones, less than 95% were seen once, and the ten largest hold 0.6%. This CDR3 is built from 14 residues. V was pared by 6 bases and J by 5 bases, with 6 bases of the junction left unmatched. In germline, CDR1 is MNHEY, CDR2 SVGAGI. These data belong to a study of blood T cell repertoires in COVID-19. On the study more broadly: Samples of COVID-19 (acute and convalescent) were obtained from the United States, Italy and Spain.

The source of this sequence is a young man who had recovered from COVID-19. The sample comprised PBMCs or T cells enriched from blood (not recorded which). V is TRBV6-5 and J is TRBJ1-2, with 10 bases matching TRBD1. The CDR3 here is CASRDRGREYGYTF. DNA for the CDR3: TGTGCCAGCAGAGACAGGGGGCGGGAGTATGGCTACACCTTC.